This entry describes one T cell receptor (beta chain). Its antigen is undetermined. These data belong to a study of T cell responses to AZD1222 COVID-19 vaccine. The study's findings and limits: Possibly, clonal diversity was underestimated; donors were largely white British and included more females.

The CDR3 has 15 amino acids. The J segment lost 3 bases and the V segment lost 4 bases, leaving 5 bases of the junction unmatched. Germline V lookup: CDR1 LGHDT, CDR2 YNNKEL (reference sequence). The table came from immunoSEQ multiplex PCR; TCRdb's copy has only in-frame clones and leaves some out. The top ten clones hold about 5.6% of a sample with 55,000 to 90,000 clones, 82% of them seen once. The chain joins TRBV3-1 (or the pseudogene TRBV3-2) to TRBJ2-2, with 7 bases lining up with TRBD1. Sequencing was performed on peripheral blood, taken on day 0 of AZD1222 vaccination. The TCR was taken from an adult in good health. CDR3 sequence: CASSPRDSYTGELFF. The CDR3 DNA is TGTGCCAGCAGCCCCCGGGACAGCTACACCGGGGAGCTGTTTTTT.